The sequence of this TCR beta chain was determined in a study of control samples from healthy donors and cancer patients. This CDR3 has 16 amino acids. In germline, CDR1 is LGHDT, CDR2 YNNKEL (reference sequence). J gave up 7 bases and V 3 bases, and 11 bases lay outside the gene matches. Produced via immunoSEQ multiplex PCR; TCRdb's table is partial and in-frame only. Here the sample spans about 130,000 clones, less than 90% being singletons. The TCR was taken from a young man in good health. Sequenced: blood. The chain recombines TRBV3-1 (or the pseudogene TRBV3-2) with TRBJ2-1, with 8 bases that match TRBD2. The CDR3: CASSQGGGGRKNEQFF. The CDR3 region has the DNA TGTGCCAGCAGCCAGGGCGGTGGCGGGAGGAAGAATGAGCAGTTCTTC.